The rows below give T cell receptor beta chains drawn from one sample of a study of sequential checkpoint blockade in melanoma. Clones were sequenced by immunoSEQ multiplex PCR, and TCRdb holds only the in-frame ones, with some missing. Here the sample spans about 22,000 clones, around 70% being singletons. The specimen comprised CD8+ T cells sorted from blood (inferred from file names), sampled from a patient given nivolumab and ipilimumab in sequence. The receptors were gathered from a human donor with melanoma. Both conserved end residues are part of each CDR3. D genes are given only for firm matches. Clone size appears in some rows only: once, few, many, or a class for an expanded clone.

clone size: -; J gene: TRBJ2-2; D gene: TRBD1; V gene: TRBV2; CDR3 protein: CASVGTVKDRGKLFF; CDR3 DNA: TGTGCCAGTGTCGGAACCGTAAAGGACAGGGGGAAGCTGTTTTTT
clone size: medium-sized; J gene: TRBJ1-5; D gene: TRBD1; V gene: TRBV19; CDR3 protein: CASSTQGAQPQHF; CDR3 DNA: TGTGCCAGTAGTACACAGGGGGCGCAGCCCCAGCATTTT
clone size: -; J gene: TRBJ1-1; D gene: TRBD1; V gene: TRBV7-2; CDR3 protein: CASSSKPVFGTVNTEAFF; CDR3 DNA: TGTGCCAGCAGCTCCAAACCGGTTTTTGGGACAGTGAACACTGAAGCTTTCTTT
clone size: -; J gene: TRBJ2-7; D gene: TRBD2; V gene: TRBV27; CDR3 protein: CASTPTSGGSYEQYF; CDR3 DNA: TGTGCCAGCACCCCAACTAGCGGGGGCTCCTACGAGCAGTACTTC
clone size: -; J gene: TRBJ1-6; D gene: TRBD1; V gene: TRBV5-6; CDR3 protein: CASSFGTGGSSLHF; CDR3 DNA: TGTGCCAGCAGCTTTGGGACAGGGGGCTCGTCCCTCCACTTT
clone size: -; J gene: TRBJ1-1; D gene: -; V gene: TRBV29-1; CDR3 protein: CSVERDTEAFF; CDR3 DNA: TGCAGCGTTGAACGGGACACTGAAGCTTTCTTT
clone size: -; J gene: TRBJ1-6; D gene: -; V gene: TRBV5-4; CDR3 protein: CASSLAPSGAPLHF; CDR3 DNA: TGTGCCAGCAGCTTGGCGCCCTCGGGGGCACCCCTCCACTTT
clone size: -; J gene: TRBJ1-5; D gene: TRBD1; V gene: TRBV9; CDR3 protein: CASSVGTGGNQPQHF; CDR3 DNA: TGTGCCAGCAGCGTGGGGACAGGGGGCAATCAGCCCCAGCATTTT
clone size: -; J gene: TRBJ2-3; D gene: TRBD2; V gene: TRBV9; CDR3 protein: CASSVDGRGASDTQYF; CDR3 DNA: TGTGCCAGCAGCGTAGACGGGCGGGGGGCGTCAGATACGCAGTATTTT
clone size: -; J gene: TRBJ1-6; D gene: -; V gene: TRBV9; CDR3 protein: CASSVEGVAYNSPLHF; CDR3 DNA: TGTGCCAGCAGCGTAGAAGGGGTCGCCTATAATTCACCCCTCCACTTT
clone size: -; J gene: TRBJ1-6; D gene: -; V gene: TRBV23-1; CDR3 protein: CASSPRISPLHF; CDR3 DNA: TGCGCCAGCAGTCCCAGAATTTCACCCCTCCACTTT
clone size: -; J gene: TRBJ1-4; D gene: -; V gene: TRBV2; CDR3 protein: CASSESVLNEKLFF; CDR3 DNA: TGTGCCAGCAGTGAATCCGTCCTGAATGAAAAACTGTTTTTT
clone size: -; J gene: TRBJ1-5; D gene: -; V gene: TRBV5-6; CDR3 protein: CASSLWAGISNQPQHF; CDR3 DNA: TGTGCCAGCAGCTTGTGGGCAGGGATTTCCAATCAGCCCCAGCATTTT
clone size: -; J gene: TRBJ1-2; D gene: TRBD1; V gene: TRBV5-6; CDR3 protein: CASSQRGQENYGYTF; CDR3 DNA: TGTGCCAGCAGCCAGAGAGGACAGGAAAACTATGGCTACACCTTC
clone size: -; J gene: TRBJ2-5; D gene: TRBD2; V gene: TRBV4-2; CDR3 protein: CASSQGGTRWGTQYF; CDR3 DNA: TGTGCCAGCAGCCAAGGGGGGACTAGGTGGGGGACCCAGTACTTC
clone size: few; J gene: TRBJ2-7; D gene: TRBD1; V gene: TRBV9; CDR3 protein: CASSEGTGDGYEQYF; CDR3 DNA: TGTGCCAGCAGCGAGGGGACAGGGGATGGGTACGAGCAGTACTTC
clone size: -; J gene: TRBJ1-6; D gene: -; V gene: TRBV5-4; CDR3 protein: CASTPLESPPLHF; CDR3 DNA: TGTGCCAGCACCCCGTTGGAGTCGCCGCCCCTCCACTTT
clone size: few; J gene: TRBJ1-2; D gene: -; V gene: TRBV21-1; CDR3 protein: CASSRQWMTF; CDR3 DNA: TGTGCCAGCAGCAGACAGTGGATGACCTTC